This TCR beta chain was sequenced for a study of control samples from healthy donors and cancer patients. Produced via immunoSEQ multiplex PCR; TCRdb's table is partial and in-frame only. The sample carries over 100,000 clones, roughly 90% recorded once. Germline-derived CDR1 and CDR2 are SGHTA and FQGTGA. The V gene end was trimmed by 3 bases and the J gene end by 4 bases; junction bases not matched to a gene: 9. This CDR3 is 17 amino acids long. This clone was recorded once. Specimen: blood. The genes are TRBV7-3 and TRBJ2-3, with TRBD2 identical over 11 bases. This sequence was found in a man in his forties in good health. DNA of the CDR3: TGTGCCAGCAGCTTGGTACTAGCGGGGGTCCATCCAGATACGCAGTATTTT. Residues: CASSLVLAGVHPDTQYF.